Given below is one TCR beta chain in context. Its antigen is not identified. Other DNA sequences in this specimen translate into the identical CDR3. The sample originates from a study of shared clonotypes between healthy human individuals. Study context: Each donor contributed plates that comprised three CD4 naive, three CD4 memory, two CD8 naive and one CD8 memory.

Using around 180 ng DNA, around 30,000 T cell genomes, the sorted-subset replicate PCRs were run. TCRdb's table, derived via immunoSEQ multiplex PCR, lists solely in-frame clones and lacks some. The table includes 560,000 or so clones, about 96% detected once. Study results and limitations: Sequencing depth was expected to affect clonotype sharing among donors. It was only blood that was sampled, and tissue repertoires likely differ.

Germline loops: CDR1 SGDLS, CDR2 YYNGEE. The V end lost 0 bases, the J end lost 3 bases, and 11 bases lay between the germline ends. There are 15 residues in the CDR3. Naive CD8 cells, CD45RO-negative and positively selected for CCR7, excluded terminally differentiated effector memory CD45RA+ cells. The sample comprised naive CD8+ T cells sorted from blood. This chain uses TRBV9 with TRBJ2-3, with D perhaps TRBD1 (5 bases). The TCR sequence derives from a woman aged 30 to 39 in good health. CDR3: CASSVEGRGTDTQYF. The DNA of the CDR3 is TGTGCCAGCAGCGTAGAGGGGCGTGGGACAGATACGCAGTATTTT.